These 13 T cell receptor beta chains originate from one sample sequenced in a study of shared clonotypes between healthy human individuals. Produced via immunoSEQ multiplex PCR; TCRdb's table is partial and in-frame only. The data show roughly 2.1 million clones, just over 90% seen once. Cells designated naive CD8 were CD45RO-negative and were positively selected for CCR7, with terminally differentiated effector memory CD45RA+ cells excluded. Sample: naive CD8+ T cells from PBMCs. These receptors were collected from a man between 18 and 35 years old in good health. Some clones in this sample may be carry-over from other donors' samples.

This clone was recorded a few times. The CDR3 DNA reads TGCAGCGTATACAGGGAAAGCACAGATACGCAGTATTTT. Its translation: CSVYRESTDTQYF. This chain connects TRBV29-1 to TRBJ2-3, with a possible D match to TRBD1 (6 bases). There are 13 residues in the CDR3. Germline CDR1 and CDR2: SQVTM and ANQGSEA. Trimming stripped 6 bases from V and 0 bases from J, with 10 bases between.

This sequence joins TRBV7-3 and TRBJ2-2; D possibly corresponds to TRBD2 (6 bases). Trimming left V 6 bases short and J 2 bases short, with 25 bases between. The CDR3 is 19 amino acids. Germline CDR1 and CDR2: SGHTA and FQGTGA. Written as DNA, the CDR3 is TGTGCCAGCAGATTCACCCGGGGGTACCGGGAGAGTAACACCGGGGAGCTGTTTTTT. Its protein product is CASRFTRGYRESNTGELFF.

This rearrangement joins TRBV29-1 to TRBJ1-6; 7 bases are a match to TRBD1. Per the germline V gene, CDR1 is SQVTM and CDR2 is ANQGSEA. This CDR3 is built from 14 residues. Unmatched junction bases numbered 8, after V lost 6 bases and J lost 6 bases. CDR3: CSVSGTERNSPLHF. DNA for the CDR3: TGCAGCGTCTCCGGGACAGAACGTAATTCACCCCTCCACTTT.

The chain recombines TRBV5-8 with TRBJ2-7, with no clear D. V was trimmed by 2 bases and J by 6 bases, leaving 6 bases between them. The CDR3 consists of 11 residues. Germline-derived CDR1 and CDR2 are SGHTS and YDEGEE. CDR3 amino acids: CASSFRSEQYF. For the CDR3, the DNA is TGTGCCAGCAGCTTTCGGTCCGAGCAGTACTTC. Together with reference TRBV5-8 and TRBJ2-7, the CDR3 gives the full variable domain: EAGVTQSPTHLIKTRGQQATLRCSPISGHTSVYWYQQALGLGLQFLLWYDEGEERNRGNFPPRFSGRQFPNYSSELNVNALELEDSALYLCASSFRSEQYFGPGTRLTVT.

The CDR3 bases are TGTGCCAGCAGCCAGAGACTAGCCGGAAACAATGAGCAGTTCTTC. Residues: CASSQRLAGNNEQFF. The V and J genes are TRBV4-2 and TRBJ2-1; the match to TRBD2 covers 7 bases. This CDR3 comprises 15 residues. Germline assignment: CDR1 LGHNA and CDR2 YNFKEQ. V was clipped by 3 bases and J by 5 bases; unmatched bases: 7.

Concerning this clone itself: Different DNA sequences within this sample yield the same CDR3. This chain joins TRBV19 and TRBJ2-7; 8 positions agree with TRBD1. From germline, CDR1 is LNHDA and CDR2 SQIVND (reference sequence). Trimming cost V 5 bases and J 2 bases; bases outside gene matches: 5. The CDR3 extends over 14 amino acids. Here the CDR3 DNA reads TGTGCCAGTAGTCCGGGACAGGTCACCTACGAGCAGTACTTC. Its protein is CASSPGQVTYEQYF.

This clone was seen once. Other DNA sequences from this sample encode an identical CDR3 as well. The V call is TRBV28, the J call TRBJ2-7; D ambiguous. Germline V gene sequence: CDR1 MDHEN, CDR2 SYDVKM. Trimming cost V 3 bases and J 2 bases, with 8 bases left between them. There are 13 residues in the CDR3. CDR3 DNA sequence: TGTGCCAGCAGTTTCCCGGGCGCCTACGAGCAGTACTTC. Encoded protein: CASSFPGAYEQYF.

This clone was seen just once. The CDR3 here is CASSSPTRNTGELFF. The CDR3 nucleotides read TGTGCCAGCAGCTCCCCCACAAGGAACACCGGGGAGCTGTTTTTT. The J gene is TRBJ2-2, the V gene TRBV5-6; no definite D call. Germline CDR1 and CDR2: SGHDT and YYEEEE. V was cut by 3 bases and J by 1 base, with 10 bases left in between. The CDR3 consists of 15 residues.

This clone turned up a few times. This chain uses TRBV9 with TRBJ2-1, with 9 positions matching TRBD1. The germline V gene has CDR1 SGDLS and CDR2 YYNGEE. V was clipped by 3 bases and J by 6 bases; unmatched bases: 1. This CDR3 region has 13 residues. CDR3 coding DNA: TGTGCCAGCAGCGAACAGGGGGCCAATGAGCAGTTCTTC. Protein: CASSEQGANEQFF.

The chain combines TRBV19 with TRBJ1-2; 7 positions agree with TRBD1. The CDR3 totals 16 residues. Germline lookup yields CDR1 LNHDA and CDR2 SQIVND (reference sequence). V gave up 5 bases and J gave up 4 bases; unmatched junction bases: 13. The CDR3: CASSEKQGPAAYGYTF. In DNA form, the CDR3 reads TGTGCCAGTAGTGAAAAACAGGGGCCCGCGGCCTATGGCTACACCTTC. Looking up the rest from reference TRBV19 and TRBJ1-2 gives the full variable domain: DGGITQSPKYLFRKEGQNVTLSCEQNLNHDAMYWYRQDPGQGLRLIYYSQIVNDFQKGDIAEGYSVSREKKESFPLTVTSAQKNPTAFYLCASSEKQGPAAYGYTFGSGTRLTVV.

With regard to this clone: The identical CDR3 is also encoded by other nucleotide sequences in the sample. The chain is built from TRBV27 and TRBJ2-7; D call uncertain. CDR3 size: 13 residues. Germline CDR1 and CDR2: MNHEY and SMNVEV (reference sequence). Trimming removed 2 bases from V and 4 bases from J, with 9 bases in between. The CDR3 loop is CASSLKGRYEQYF. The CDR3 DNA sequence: TGTGCCAGCAGTTTAAAGGGTCGTTACGAGCAGTACTTC.

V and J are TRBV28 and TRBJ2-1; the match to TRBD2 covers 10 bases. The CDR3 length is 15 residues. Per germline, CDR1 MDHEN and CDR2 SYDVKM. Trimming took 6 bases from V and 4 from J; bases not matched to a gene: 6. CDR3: CASRSSGSVYNEQFF. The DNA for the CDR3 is TGTGCCAGCAGGTCTAGCGGGAGTGTATACAATGAGCAGTTCTTC. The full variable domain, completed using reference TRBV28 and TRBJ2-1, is DVKVTQSSRYLVKRTGEKVFLECVQDMDHENMFWYRQDPGLGLRLIYFSYDVKMKEKGDIPEGYSVSREKKERFSLILESASTNQTSMYLCASRSSGSVYNEQFFGPGTRLTVL.

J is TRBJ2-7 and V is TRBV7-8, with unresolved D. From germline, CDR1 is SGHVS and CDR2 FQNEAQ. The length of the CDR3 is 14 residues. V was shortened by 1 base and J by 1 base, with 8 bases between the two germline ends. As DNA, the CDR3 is TGTGCCAGCAGCTTAGGCGCCAGGTCCTACGAGCAGTACTTC. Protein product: CASSLGARSYEQYF.